This TCR beta chain came from a study of T cells in women clearing cervical HPV infection (dated by TCRdb to between 2017 and 2018). Notes on the research overall: Cases were roughly 24 women with histologically confirmed HPV16-related CIN3 or worse, including a couple of invasive cancers. Cases and controls were matched on year of sample collection and on age within five years. The exploratory proof-of-principle case-control study was nested within the Guanacaste HPV Natural History Study in Costa Rica and compared TCR repertoires across cervical HPV16 outcomes. Among cases, blood sampling occurred a median of 149 days after lesion detection, with an interquartile range of roughly 85 to 200 days. Cases had a median age of about 34 years compared with approximately 41 for controls, and baseline characteristics showed no significant differences between the groups. HLA typing was available for only a few women, so HLA type could not be excluded as a confounder. The controls were about 25 women whose single incident HPV16 infection cleared within 12 months with no development of precancer or cancer. The parent cohort enrolled roughly 9,300 women aged 18 or older in Guanacaste, Costa Rica, in 1993 to 1994 and followed the women for roughly seven years. As quality controls, five blinded duplicates were added to each group, bringing the total to 60 or so samples made up of about 50 participants and ten or so replicates. Blood from cases was collected at the visit at which the lesion was first identified, whereas blood from controls was collected once infection was no longer detected. Overall study results and their limits: TRBV6-7 relative abundance was lower in cases than in controls (around 0.11% versus 0.15%; Bonferroni P = 0.0008). Random forest classifiers combining richness and V gene abundances distinguished cases from controls with an estimated AUC of roughly 0.83. Whether associations preceded infection or resulted from infection could not be shown with the cross-sectional design, and effector/memory subsets and HPV-specific T cells were not isolated. Across sequencing depths, CIN3+ cases showed significantly higher TCR repertoire richness than controls, but evenness did not differ between the groups. Because the number of T cells in each sample was unknown, differences in richness could reflect differing T-cell content rather than repertoire biology.

Measured from the cysteine to the phenylalanine, the CDR3 is 14 residues long. Part of the CDR3 DNA is given, 33 bases translated from base 1. A distance of 7 bases separates the germline ends of V and J, which lose 0 bases and 2 bases respectively. Per the germline V gene, KGHSH is the CDR1 and LQKENI is the CDR2. Details on this clone: Its antigen specificity is not known. The read ends 3 residues early relative to the CDR3; the germline J gene fills the gap.

Using the immunoSEQ assay, multiplex PCR amplified TCR beta CDR3 regions from an average of roughly 1,100 ng of genomic DNA per sample. To correct primer bias, the assay used a complete synthetic TCR repertoire to set an amplification baseline. The amplicons were sequenced using the Illumina platform. As for how the authors treated the data: Sequences were error-corrected by clustering with frequency ratios and a modified nearest-neighbor algorithm and were then analyzed in the immunoSEQ Analyzer with IMGT gene definitions. At each rarefaction depth, TCR richness and evenness were averaged across 20 rarefaction repeats, and any sample with fewer sequences than the depth was left out. Relative abundances of V, D and J genes were compared between groups using Wilcoxon rank sum tests, with FDR correction applied. An intraclass correlation of 90% to 97% for TCR richness and an average of roughly 80% across some 70 gene segments were obtained from the blinded duplicates. Here the immuneACCESS table is served through TCRdb, limited to in-frame sequences with V and J called. Missing clones are a known gap in these copies; in checked studies unresolved V genes cover under half, and the rest lacks a known reason. V, J and clone size reflect that table, while D and trimming were determined from the DNA. The sample's records list about 33,000 clones. The ten largest account for 1.7% of the sample.

Every participant had a single incident cervical HPV16 infection, and women with prevalent HPV16 infections were excluded. Cervical HPV DNA was detected with MY09/MY11 PCR, and genotyping was done with dot-blot hybridization. About 14 mL of heparinized blood were centrifuged, and the buffy coat was aliquoted, frozen at -30°C, then stored at -80°C. QIAGEN kits were used to extract genomic DNA from buffy coat specimens. The material sequenced was blood buffy coat. The source is a woman between 18 and 69 years old with a cervical HPV16 infection that either progressed to CIN3+ or cleared (not recorded which). Recombination connected TRBV18 to TRBJ2-5; no D gene can be assigned with confidence. The CDR3 is CASSPPLVQETQYF. The sequenced part of the CDR3 DNA is TGTGCCAGCTCACCACCCCTAGTACAAGAGACC.